This TCR beta chain was captured in a study of shared clonotypes between healthy human individuals. Whole-study results and caveats: Investigators expected sequencing depth to affect clonotype sharing among donors.

In regard to this clone: The antigen is unknown.

Per germline, CDR1 MNHEY and CDR2 SVGAGI. Trimming removed 6 bases from V and 4 bases from J, with 18 bases in between. The length of the CDR3 is 15 residues. Every one of the donors was a Caucasian adult that lived in Nashville, Tennessee. The quantity of DNA used in unsorted PBMC replicate PCRs was 300 ng, corresponding to around 32,000 T cell genomes. The unsorted PBMC sample used ten immunoSEQ deep assay plates. Clones were sequenced by immunoSEQ multiplex PCR, and TCRdb holds only the in-frame ones, with some missing. The sample holds about 490,000 clones, roughly 80% seen once. The chain recombines TRBV6-5 with TRBJ1-1, with a possible D match to TRBD1 (5 bases). Sequenced input: PBMCs. The clonotype was recovered from a woman aged 40 to 50 in good health. Some clones in this sample may be carry-over from other donors' samples. Here the CDR3 reads CASSEYRLWGTEAFF. The CDR3 DNA follows: TGTGCCAGCAGCGAATACAGGCTGTGGGGCACTGAAGCTTTCTTT.